The 8 T cell receptor beta chains below were found in one sample sequenced in a study of cytomegalovirus exposure and HLA in healthy donors (dated by TCRdb to about 2017). The library came from the immunoSEQ multiplex PCR assay. TCRdb mirrors the immuneACCESS table, restricted to in-frame sequences. Some clones are absent from its copies; in checked studies, under half trace to an unresolved V gene, and the reason for the others is unknown. The sample records a few hundred thousand clones, around nine tenths of which are singletons. The top ten clones comprise about 0.95% of the sample. Sequenced: PBMCs. These receptors came from a woman between 18 and 30 years old in good health and CMV-seronegative.

V gene TRBV5-1 combines with J gene TRBJ2-3; 11 bases match TRBD2. V was pared by 0 bases and J by 4 bases, with 1 base of the junction left unmatched. CDR3 length equals 15 residues. In germline, CDR1 is SGHRS, CDR2 YFSETQ. CDR3 nucleotide sequence: TGCGCCAGCAGCTTGGATAGCGGGAGGGCAGATACGCAGTATTTT. This gives the protein CASSLDSGRADTQYF.

The chain uses TRBV19 and TRBJ1-5; 9 bases are a match to TRBD1. Trimming removed 2 bases from V and 7 bases from J; junction bases left unmatched: 12. The CDR3 length is 17 residues. Germline CDR1 LNHDA, CDR2 SQIVND (reference sequence). CDR3 sequence (DNA): TGTGCCAGTAGTATACCCCTTAGGACAGGGGACGGGCAGCCCCAGCATTTT. Translation gives CASSIPLRTGDGQPQHF.

The rearrangement joins TRBV5-1 to TRBJ1-1; perhaps TRBD1 as D (6 bases). Trimming stripped 4 bases from V and 2 bases from J, with 15 bases between. The germline CDR1 and CDR2 sequences are SGHRS and YFSETQ. The CDR3 consists of 15 residues. CDR3 DNA sequence: TGCGCCAGCAGCCAGGGGCCAGGGCAAAACACTGAAGCTTTCTTT. Translating gives CASSQGPGQNTEAFF.

The J gene is TRBJ2-2, the V gene TRBV7-9; D is unresolved. Germline lookup yields CDR1 SEHNR and CDR2 FQNEAQ (reference sequence). V was shortened by 3 bases and J by 4 bases, with 9 bases between the two germline ends. CDR3 length: 14 residues. This chain's CDR3 is CASSFGPSTGELFF. Here the CDR3 DNA reads TGTGCCAGCAGCTTCGGCCCTAGCACCGGGGAGCTGTTTTTT.

This clone was counted a single time. The rearrangement links TRBV6-4 to TRBJ1-6; possibly TRBD1 for D (5 bases). This CDR3 is 16 amino acids long. The germline CDR1 and CDR2 sequences are MRHNA and SNTAGT. Trimming removed 6 bases from V and 6 bases from J, with 18 bases in between. The CDR3 spells CASRPWGGSGNSPLHF. The CDR3 DNA reads as TGTGCCAGCAGACCCTGGGGGGGATCGGGTAATTCACCCCTCCACTTT.

The chain is built from TRBV9 and TRBJ2-1; 14 nucleotides align to TRBD2. Trimming removed 3 bases from V and 0 bases from J; junction bases left unmatched: 8. The germline V gene encodes CDR1 SGDLS and CDR2 YYNGEE. The CDR3 is 19 amino acids. The CDR3 region is CASSAGAGTSGSSYNEQFF. CDR3 sequence (DNA): TGTGCCAGCAGCGCGGGGGCCGGGACTAGCGGGAGCTCCTACAATGAGCAGTTCTTC. Variable domain in full (rest from reference TRBV9 and TRBJ2-1): DSGVTQTPKHLITATGQRVTLRCSPRSGDLSVYWYQQSLDQGLQFLIQYYNGEERAKGNILERFSAQQFPDLHSELNLSSLELGDSALYFCASSAGAGTSGSSYNEQFFGPGTRLTVL.

This clone was picked up a small number of times. V gene TRBV19 combines with J gene TRBJ1-2; weak D call: TRBD1 (6 bases). CDR3 length: 16 residues. Trimming cost V 10 bases and J 2 bases, with 23 bases left between them. CDR1 LNHDA and CDR2 SQIVND come from the germline V gene (reference sequence). CDR3 coding DNA: TGTGCCACGAAGGGGGATCCGCCGCCACGAAACTATGGCTACACCTTC. This sequence encodes CATKGDPPPRNYGYTF.

The chain combines TRBV2 with TRBJ2-2; maybe TRBD1 (6 bases). Looked up from germline, CDR1 is SNHLY and CDR2 is FYNNEI. Between the trimmed V and J ends, which lost 5 bases and 4 bases, there was a span of 8 bases. This CDR3 contains 13 residues. For the CDR3, the DNA is TGTGCCAGCAGTCAGGGGCCCACCGGGGAGCTGTTTTTT. Amino acids: CASSQGPTGELFF.